A selection of T cell receptor beta chains follows, all from one sample in a study of OX40 agonist ivuxolimab in advanced cancers. Sequenced by immunoSEQ multiplex PCR; TCRdb stores in-frame clones only, minus some. Of more than 11,000 clones listed, 80% are singletons. Sequencing used CD4+ or CD8+ T cells sorted from blood, obtained in a trial of the OX40 agonist ivuxolimab. Every receptor here comes from an adult with an advanced solid tumor such as melanoma, head and neck, liver or kidney cancer. The CDR3 runs from the conserved cysteine through the conserved F or W. A D gene is named only where the DNA matches it firmly. Clone size, where shown, is once, few, many, or a class for clones that have expanded.

J gene,V gene,D gene,clone size,CDR3 DNA,CDR3 protein
TRBJ2-7,TRBV5-5,-,-,TGTGCCAGCAGCTTAGGCCATGGGAGCGGTTTCTCCTACGAGCAGTACTTC,CASSLGHGSGFSYEQYF
TRBJ2-6,TRBV7-6,-,-,TGTGCCAGCAGCCCCGACGGGATCGGGTCTGGGGCCAACGTCCTGACTTTC,CASSPDGIGSGANVLTF
TRBJ1-1,TRBV6-5,-,once,TGTGCCAGCAGTTATGCGGGTATTACTGAAGCTTTCTTT,CASSYAGITEAFF
TRBJ2-7,TRBV21-1,-,-,TGTGCCAGCAGCACCCCGAATCGAAGCGGGTCCTACGAGCAGTACTTC,CASSTPNRSGSYEQYF
TRBJ1-1,TRBV6-6,-,-,TGTGCCAGCAGCCCCGGTCGGGGGTGGAACACTGAAGCTTTCTTT,CASSPGRGWNTEAFF
TRBJ1-5,TRBV6-6,-,-,TGTGCCAGCACTCTATTGGGGGGGAATCAGCCCCAGCATTTT,CASTLLGGNQPQHF
TRBJ2-3,TRBV28,TRBD2,-,TGTGCCAGCAGTTTTATTAGCGGGAGGGCCCGAAGCACAGATACGCAGTATTTT,CASSFISGRARSTDTQYF
TRBJ2-7,TRBV11-2,TRBD2,-,TGTGCCAGCAGCTTGACTAGCGGGAGTCACGAGCAGTACTTC,CASSLTSGSHEQYF
TRBJ1-4,TRBV21-1,-,-,TGTGCCAGCACCCAGATACAGGGTAGCAGAAAAACTGTTTTT,CASTQIQGSRKTVF
TRBJ2-3,TRBV18,TRBD2,few,TGTGCCAGCTCACAAAGCGGGAGGGCACCCACAGATACGCAGTATTTT,CASSQSGRAPTDTQYF
TRBJ2-1,TRBV11-2,TRBD2,few,TGTGCCAGCAGCTCTAGCGGGAACCGCAATGAGCAGTTCTTC,CASSSSGNRNEQFF
TRBJ2-7,TRBV11-2,-,once,TGTGCCAGCAGCTTAGTCTCGAAATCCTACGAGCAGTACTTC,CASSLVSKSYEQYF
TRBJ2-2,TRBV9,-,-,TGTGCCAGCAGCGTAGATTCCACCGGGGAGCTGTTTTTT,CASSVDSTGELFF
TRBJ2-3,TRBV11-2,-,-,TGTGCCAGCAGCTTAGGATCGGGATTCGACGATACGCAGTATTTT,CASSLGSGFDDTQYF
TRBJ2-1,TRBV11-1,-,-,TGTGCCAGCAGCCTGTCCTACAATGAGCAGTTCTTC,CASSLSYNEQFF
TRBJ2-3,TRBV6-9,-,-,TGTGCCAGCAGTTACCGCAGGGACACAGATACGCAGTATTTT,CASSYRRDTDTQYF
TRBJ2-2,TRBV6-5,-,-,TGTGCCAGCAGTTACTCACAGGGCACCGGGGAGCTGTTTTTT,CASSYSQGTGELFF
TRBJ2-7,TRBV18,TRBD1,once,TGTGCCAGCTCACCCGCACGGGACAGCTACGAGCAGTACTTC,CASSPARDSYEQYF
TRBJ1-5,TRBV4-2,-,-,TGTGCCAGCAGCCAAGATCGACAGAATAGCAATCAGCCCCAGCATTTT,CASSQDRQNSNQPQHF
TRBJ1-1,TRBV30,-,-,TGTGCCTGGAGTGTACGAGGACGCTACAACACTGAAGCTTTCTTT,CAWSVRGRYNTEAFF
TRBJ2-7,TRBV15,TRBD2,-,TGTGCCACCAGCAGAGGAAGCGGGAGCACGTACGAGCAGTACTTC,CATSRGSGSTYEQYF
TRBJ2-5,TRBV5-1,-,-,TGCGCCAGCAGCTTTTCTAGGGAGACCCAGTACTTC,CASSFSRETQYF
TRBJ2-1,TRBV5-1,TRBD2,few,TGCGCCAGCAGCTTGGCGCGGGAGAACAATGAGCAGTTCTTC,CASSLARENNEQFF
TRBJ2-7,TRBV6-5,-,-,TGTGCCAGCAGTTTTGGGGGCTCCACCTACGAGCAGTACTTC,CASSFGGSTYEQYF
TRBJ1-4,TRBV28,-,-,TGTGCCAGCACTTCCCTAGAAAGGGGAAAACTGTTTTTT,CASTSLERGKLFF
TRBJ1-2,TRBV5-4,-,-,TGTGCCAGCAGCCAAGAGGGCAGGGATAGGACCTTC,CASSQEGRDRTF
TRBJ1-2,TRBV5-1,-,-,TGCGCCAGCAGCTTCGAGGCAGGGAATGGCTACACCTTC,CASSFEAGNGYTF
TRBJ2-1,TRBV19,-,-,TGTGCCAGTAGTATAGGGGGGGGCGCGAGGAATGAGCAGTTCTTC,CASSIGGGARNEQFF
TRBJ2-3,TRBV9,-,-,TGTGCCAGCAGCCAAGAGGCGGGACAGTTCACAGATACGCAGTATTTT,CASSQEAGQFTDTQYF